This TCR beta chain was obtained from a study of T cells in Graves' hyperthyroidism and ophthalmopathy (dated by TCRdb to about 2019). Regarding the research as a whole: Peripheral blood samples were taken at the time of initial diagnosis, prior to any treatment. TCR V-J signatures able to tell the groups apart were searched for in a discovery cohort of approximately 95 patients, of whom around 42 had Graves' ophthalmopathy and under 65 had stable Graves' hyperthyroidism. TCR Vbeta CDR3 sequencing of 130 to 150 peripheral blood samples (43 ophthalmopathy, some 75 hyperthyroidism and some 17 progressor patients) is reported in the paper. For training and testing, the roughly 93 patients in the discovery cohort were randomly divided in a 7:3 ratio. Prospective prediction of ophthalmopathy was tested in an independent validation cohort of approximately 19 hyperthyroidism patients and 15 to 17 patients who later progressed to ophthalmopathy. Thyroid tissue and blood T-cell repertoires from several Graves' hyperthyroidism patients were also compared in the study. After sampling, hyperthyroidism patients received methimazole starting at 30 mg daily, and ophthalmopathy patients received high-dose intravenous methylprednisolone.

Moderately to severely active disease, a Clinical Activity Score of at least 3, a NOSPECS grade of at least 4, and a duration under 3 months were present in ophthalmopathy patients. Patients with uncontrolled infections, other autoimmune diseases, pregnancy or lactation were excluded. Diagnoses relied on clinical symptoms, serum thyroxine and TRAb, thyroid ultrasound and orbital computed tomography. PBMCs were isolated from roughly 10 ml of fresh peripheral blood by Ficoll-Paque density gradient centrifugation. Trizol reagent was used to extract total RNA, and RNA quality was then checked on an Agilent 2100 Bioanalyzer. Including the terminal cysteine and phenylalanine, the CDR3 comprises 16 residues. Only CDR3 DNA is held: 48 bases, read in frame from base 1. The V end gives up 5 bases and the J end 4 bases, leaving 9 bases in the junction not matched to a gene. The germline V gene encodes CDR1 MNHEY and CDR2 SMNVEV (reference sequence).

The TCR beta CDR3 regions were amplified from RNA transcripts. The TCR CDR3 was subjected to a first round of RT-PCR using the HTBI primer set and the Qiagen OneStep RT-PCR kit. Libraries were constructed in a second round of multiplex PCR, after which size selection and purification were performed. Sequencing of the libraries was done on an Illumina HiSeq2000 using paired-end 100 bp reads. In the source study's methods: Raw data were processed with SOAPnuke, discarding reads with adapters, uncalled bases, mean Phred below 15, or no exact constant-primer or identifier match. COPE v1.2.5 was used to merge the high-quality paired reads, and each unique nucleotide sequence was defined as a clonotype. MiTCR v1.1 was used to align the clonotypes against IMGT TRBV, TRBD and TRBJ reference segments. The analysis was restricted to V-J combinations with a frequency above 0.0001, which together covered roughly 99% of the repertoires. A TCS score was defined as the ratio of F50 (clonal expansion) to E x V (chaos), with BLOSUM62-based TCRdist applied between CDR3 peptides within each V-J. Welch's t-statistics and random forest reduced around 510 V-J features to about 12, which were used in a naive Bayes classifier (R e1071). Through fastp at Q25 and MiXCR, TCRdb rebuilt clones from the public reads, retaining in-frame beta chains. Duplicate CDR3 protein sequences are folded into a single record with the most common DNA and genes. The V and J calls were not made by the authors but by TCRdb's processing. Present in this sample are more than 500,000 distinct CDR3 sequences, roughly a sixth of which were seen just once. The ten largest clones take up 25% to 30% of the sample.

This clonotype was observed many times. This receptor's antigen is unknown. Per-base quality was not reported, and no clone a single base away is much larger than it. The paper as a whole reports these results and caveats: Most expanded thyroid clonotypes (frequency above 0.001) were also detected in blood, a finding suggesting that blood repertoires may reflect thyroid immune responses. In validation, the model predicted progression to ophthalmopathy a median of roughly 6.2 months before onset, with about 67% sensitivity and almost 75% specificity. Sample size was not statistically predetermined, and blinding of investigators to group allocation was not performed. A 13 V-J signature model separated ophthalmopathy from stable hyperthyroidism, with approximately 87% sensitivity and 81% to 83% specificity in cross-validation and 80%/75% in testing.

The sequence was collected from a woman younger than 45 with Graves' ophthalmopathy. The sample was blood. The V gene is TRBV27 and the J gene is TRBJ2-5; the central 11 bases match TRBD2. The nucleotide sequence is given as TGTGCCAGCAGTCCTACTAGCGGGAGTTCCCCAGAGACCCAGTACTTC. Translated, this is CASSPTSGSSPETQYF.